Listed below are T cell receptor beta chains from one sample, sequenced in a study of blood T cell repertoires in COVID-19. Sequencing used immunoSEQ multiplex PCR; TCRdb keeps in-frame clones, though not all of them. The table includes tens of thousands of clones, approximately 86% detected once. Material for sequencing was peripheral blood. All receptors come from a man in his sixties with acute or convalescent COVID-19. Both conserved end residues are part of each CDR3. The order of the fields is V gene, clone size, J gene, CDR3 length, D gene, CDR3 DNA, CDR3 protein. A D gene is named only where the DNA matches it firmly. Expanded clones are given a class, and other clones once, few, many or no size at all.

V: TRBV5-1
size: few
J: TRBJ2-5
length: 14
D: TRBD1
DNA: TGCGCCAGCAGCGTGAAGGGACAGGGTGAGACCCAGTACTTC
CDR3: CASSVKGQGETQYF

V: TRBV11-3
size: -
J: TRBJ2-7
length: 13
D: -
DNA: TGTGCCAGCAGCTTATCCAGGACCTACGAGCAGTACTTC
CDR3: CASSLSRTYEQYF

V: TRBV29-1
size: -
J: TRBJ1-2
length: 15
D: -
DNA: TGCAGCGTTGAAGGAGGGGGGGTAGGAAACTATGGCTACACCTTC
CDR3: CSVEGGGVGNYGYTF

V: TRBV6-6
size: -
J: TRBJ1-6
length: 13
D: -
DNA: TGTGCCAGCAGTTCGTTTCGGGATTCACCCCTCCACTTT
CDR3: CASSSFRDSPLHF

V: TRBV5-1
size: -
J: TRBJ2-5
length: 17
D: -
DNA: TGCGCCAGCAGCTTGGGGGCTTCCGGCATAAAATGGGAGACCCAGTACTTC
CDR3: CASSLGASGIKWETQYF

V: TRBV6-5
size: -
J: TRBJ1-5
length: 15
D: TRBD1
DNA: TGTGCCAGCAGTTCCCTGACAGGGGGCGTGCAGCCCCAGCATTTT
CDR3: CASSSLTGGVQPQHF

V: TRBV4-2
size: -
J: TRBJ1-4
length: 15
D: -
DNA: TGTGCCAGCAGCCAAGAGGGTAGGGAGAATGAAAAACTGTTTTTT
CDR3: CASSQEGRENEKLFF

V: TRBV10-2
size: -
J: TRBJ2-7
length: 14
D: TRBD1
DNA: TGCGCCAGCTTAGGACAGGGGAACTCCTACGAGCAGTACTTC
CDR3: CASLGQGNSYEQYF

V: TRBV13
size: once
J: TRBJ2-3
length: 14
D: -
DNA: TGTGCCAGCAGCTCCCACAGGAGCACAGATACGCAGTATTTT
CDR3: CASSSHRSTDTQYF

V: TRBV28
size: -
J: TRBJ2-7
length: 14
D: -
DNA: TGTGCCAGCAGTCCCCTGGCAGGGGACTACGAGCAGTACTTC
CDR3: CASSPLAGDYEQYF

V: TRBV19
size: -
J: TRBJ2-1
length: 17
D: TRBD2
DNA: TGTGCCAGTAGTGGGACTAGCGGGGGGTTCGCCTACAATGAGCAGTTCTTC
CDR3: CASSGTSGGFAYNEQFF

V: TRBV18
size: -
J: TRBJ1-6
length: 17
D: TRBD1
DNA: TGTGCCAGCTCACCGTTCGGGACAGGTGTATATAATTCACCCCTCCACTTT
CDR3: CASSPFGTGVYNSPLHF

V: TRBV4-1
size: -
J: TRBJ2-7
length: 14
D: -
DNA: TGCGCCAGCAGCGTGGAGCCACACTCCTACGAGCAGTACTTC
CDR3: CASSVEPHSYEQYF

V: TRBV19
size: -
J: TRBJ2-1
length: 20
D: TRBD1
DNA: TGTGCCAGTAGTATTTTTCTGTCTAGGACAGGTCTTAGCTCCTACAATGAGCAGTTCTTC
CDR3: CASSIFLSRTGLSSYNEQFF

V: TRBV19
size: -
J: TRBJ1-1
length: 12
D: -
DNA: TGTGCCAGTAAGGGGAGGGGCACTCAAGCTTTCTTT
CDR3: CASKGRGTQAFF

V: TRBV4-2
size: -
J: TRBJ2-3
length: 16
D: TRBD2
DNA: TGTGCCAGCAGCCAAGTAGCGGGGGGGCATAAAGATACGCAGTATTTT
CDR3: CASSQVAGGHKDTQYF

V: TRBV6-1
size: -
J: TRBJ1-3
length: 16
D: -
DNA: TGTGCCAGCAGTGAAAGAGCAGGTGGAACTGGAAACACCATATATTTT
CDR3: CASSERAGGTGNTIYF

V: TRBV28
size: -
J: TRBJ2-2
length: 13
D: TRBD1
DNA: TGTGCCAGCAGTGTAAGGGGGCCCGGGGAGCTGTTTTTT
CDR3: CASSVRGPGELFF

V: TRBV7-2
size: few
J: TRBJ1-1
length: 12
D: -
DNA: TGTGCCAGCAGCTTATACCGCCGCGATGCTTTCTTT
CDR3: CASSLYRRDAFF

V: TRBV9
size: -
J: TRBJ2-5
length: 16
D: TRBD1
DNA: TGTGCCAGCAGCGTAGCTGCGACAGGGATCCAAGAGACCCAGTACTTC
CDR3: CASSVAATGIQETQYF

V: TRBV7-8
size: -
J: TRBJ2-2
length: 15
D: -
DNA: TGTGCCAGCAGCTTAGGTATTAGTGACACCGGGGAGCTGTTTTTT
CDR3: CASSLGISDTGELFF

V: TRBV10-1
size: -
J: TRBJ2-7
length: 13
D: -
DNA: TGCGCCAGCAGTGAGAACAGGGCAGGAGAGCAGTACTTC
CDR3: CASSENRAGEQYF

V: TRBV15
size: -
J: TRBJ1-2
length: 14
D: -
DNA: TGTGCCACCAGCAGAGCGGAGATAATCGGTGGCTACACCTTC
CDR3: CATSRAEIIGGYTF

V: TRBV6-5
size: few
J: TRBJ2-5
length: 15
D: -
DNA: TGTGCCAGCAGCGGTCGTGACAGATTCCAAGAGACCCAGTACTTC
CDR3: CASSGRDRFQETQYF

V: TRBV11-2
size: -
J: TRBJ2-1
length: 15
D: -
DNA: TGTGCCAGCAACCTTACCCCAGGGGCTAACAATGAGCAGTTCTTC
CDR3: CASNLTPGANNEQFF

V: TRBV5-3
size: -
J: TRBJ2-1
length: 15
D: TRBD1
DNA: TGTGCCAGAAGCAACACAGGGGGTAGCTACAATGAGCAGTTCTTC
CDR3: CARSNTGGSYNEQFF

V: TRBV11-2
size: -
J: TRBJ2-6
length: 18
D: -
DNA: TGTGCCAGCAGCTTAGATCGCGCGGGGACGTCTGGGGCCAACGTCCTGACTTTC
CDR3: CASSLDRAGTSGANVLTF

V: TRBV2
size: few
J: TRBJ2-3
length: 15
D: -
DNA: TGTGCCAGCCAGCGGCGGCGCACTAGCACAGATACGCAGTATTTT
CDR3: CASQRRRTSTDTQYF

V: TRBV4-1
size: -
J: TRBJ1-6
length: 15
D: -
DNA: TGCGCCAGCAGCGCCCAACTCGCTTATAATTCACCCCTCCACTTT
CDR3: CASSAQLAYNSPLHF

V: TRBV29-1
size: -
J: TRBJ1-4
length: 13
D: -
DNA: TGCAGCGTTAGGGCAGGGATTAATGAAAAACTGTTTTTT
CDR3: CSVRAGINEKLFF

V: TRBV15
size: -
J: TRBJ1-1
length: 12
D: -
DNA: TGTGCCACCAGCAATACGGGCACTGAAGCTTTCTTT
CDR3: CATSNTGTEAFF

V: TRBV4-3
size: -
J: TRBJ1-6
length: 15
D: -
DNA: TGCGCCAGCAGCCAGGCAGGGCCCAATAATTCACCCCTCCACTTT
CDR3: CASSQAGPNNSPLHF

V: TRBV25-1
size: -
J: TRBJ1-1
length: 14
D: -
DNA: TGTGCCAGCAGTGATGTGGGCGTCAGGAATGAAGCTTTCTTT
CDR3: CASSDVGVRNEAFF

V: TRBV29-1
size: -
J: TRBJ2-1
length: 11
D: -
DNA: TGCAGCGGCCAAATCGGAGGTGAGCAGTTCTTC
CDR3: CSGQIGGEQFF

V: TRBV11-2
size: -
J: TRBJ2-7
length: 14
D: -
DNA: TGTGCCAGCAGCTCGGCGGGGAGCTCCTACGAGCAGTACTTC
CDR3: CASSSAGSSYEQYF

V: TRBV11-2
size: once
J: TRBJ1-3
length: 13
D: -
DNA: TGTGCCAGCAGCCCGGGGGGGGCAAACACCATATATTTT
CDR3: CASSPGGANTIYF

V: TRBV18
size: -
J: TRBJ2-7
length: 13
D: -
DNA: TGTGCCAGCTCACCACGGGACAACGGCGAGCAGTACTTC
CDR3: CASSPRDNGEQYF

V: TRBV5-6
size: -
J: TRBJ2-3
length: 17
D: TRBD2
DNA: TGTGCCAGCAGCTTGCGGGCTAGCGGGGTAGCGGCAGATACGCAGTATTTT
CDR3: CASSLRASGVAADTQYF

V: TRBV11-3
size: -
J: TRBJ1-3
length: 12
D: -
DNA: TGTGCCAGCAGCTGGGGGGATAACACCATATATTTT
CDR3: CASSWGDNTIYF

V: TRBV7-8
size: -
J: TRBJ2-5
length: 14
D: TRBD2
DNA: TGTGCCAGCAGTCTAGCGGGGGGCCTCGAAACCCAGTACTTC
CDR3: CASSLAGGLETQYF

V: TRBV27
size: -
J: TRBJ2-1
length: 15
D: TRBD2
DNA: TGTGCCAGCAGTCTAGCGGGGGGGCCCTACAATGAGCAGTTCTTC
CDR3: CASSLAGGPYNEQFF

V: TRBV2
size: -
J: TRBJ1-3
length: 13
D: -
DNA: TGTGCCAGCAGTGAATTTTGGTCGGACACCATATATTTT
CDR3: CASSEFWSDTIYF

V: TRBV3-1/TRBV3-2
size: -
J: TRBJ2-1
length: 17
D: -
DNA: TGTGCCAGCAGCCAAGGGACTTCCCTGAGCTCCTACAATGAGCAGTTCTTC
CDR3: CASSQGTSLSSYNEQFF